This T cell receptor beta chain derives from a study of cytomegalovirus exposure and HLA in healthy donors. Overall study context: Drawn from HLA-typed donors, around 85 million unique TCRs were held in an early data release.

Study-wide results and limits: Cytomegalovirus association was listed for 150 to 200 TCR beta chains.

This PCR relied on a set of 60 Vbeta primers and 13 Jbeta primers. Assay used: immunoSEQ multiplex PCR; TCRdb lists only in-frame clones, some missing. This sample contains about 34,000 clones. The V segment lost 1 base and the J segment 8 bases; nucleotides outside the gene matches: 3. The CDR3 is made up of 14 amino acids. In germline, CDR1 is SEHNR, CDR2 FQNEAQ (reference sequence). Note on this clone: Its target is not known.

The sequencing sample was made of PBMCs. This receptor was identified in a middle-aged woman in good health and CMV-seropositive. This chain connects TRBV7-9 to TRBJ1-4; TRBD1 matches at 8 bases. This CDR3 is CASSLDAGGEKLFF. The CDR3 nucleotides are TGTGCCAGCAGCTTAGATGCAGGGGGCGAAAAACTGTTTTTT.